The rows below give T cell receptor beta chains drawn from one sample of a study of cytomegalovirus exposure and HLA in healthy donors. Sequencing used immunoSEQ multiplex PCR; TCRdb keeps in-frame clones, though not all of them. This sample has 200,000 or so clones, with 82% found just once. Material: PBMCs. The source of these receptors is a boy between 2 and 15 years old in good health and CMV-seronegative. CDR3s include the opening cysteine and the closing phenylalanine or tryptophan.

>TRBV30
CAWGLAGGLTDTQYF
>TRBV21-1
CASSKRGRGDSNQPQHF
>TRBV7-8
CASSFEGAGAYEQYF
>TRBV7-2
CASSLRGGGTDTQYF
>TRBV29-1
CSVRGFPGNGELFF
>TRBV19
CASSLTGGYLEQYF
>TRBV5-1
CASSLEEGYGYTF
>TRBV15
CATSSRIQGAAYEQYF
>TRBV27
CASSPLDRGDEQYF
>TRBV5-6
CASSTGPYEQYF
>TRBV10-3
CAIRGDTSPDTQYF
>TRBV18
CASSQQVSYEQYF
>TRBV6-1
CASTSTGEGYTF
>TRBV5-1
CASSSRDRASEAFF
>TRBV18
CASSPPGSGERSGAFF
>TRBV2
CASSVGRGQPQHF
>TRBV2
CASSLGHLNTEAFF
>TRBV7-2
CASSLGTRGDTQYF
>TRBV11-2
CASSSGGGRDTQYF
>TRBV7-6
CASSTGTGQGYTF
>TRBV6-5
CASSFSDTIYF
>TRBV2
CASSRGAYEQYF
>TRBV2
CASSDGLAGGPLYVQYF
>TRBV19
CASSPGNRNTIYF
>TRBV5-5
CASSSQGEAFF
>TRBV11-2
CASSLGGTGMGYEQYF
>TRBV4-1
CASSQMTAINYGYTF